Below are 27 T cell receptor beta chains sequenced from a single sample in a study of beta chain features in type 1 diabetes. The isolated RNA, all of it, was reverse transcribed, so expressed TCRB transcripts were what got sequenced. Produced via immunoSEQ multiplex PCR; TCRdb's table is partial and in-frame only. The sample has some 240,000 clones; approximately 11% are singletons. The sample comprised central memory CD4+ T cells from blood. These receptors were collected from a man aged 18-30 years in good health.

Many counts were recorded for this clone. The chain recombines TRBV30 with TRBJ2-4; a weak D match, TRBD1 (6 bases). In germline, CDR1 is GTSNPN, CDR2 SVGIG (reference sequence). The CDR3 loop spans 11 amino acids. V was trimmed by 1 base and J by 15 bases, leaving 13 bases between them. The CDR3 DNA reads as TGTGCCTGGAGTGCACAGGGCCCGGGGTACTTC. This sequence encodes CAWSAQGPGYF.

This clone was picked up many times. The chain links TRBV12-5 to TRBJ2-1; D is possibly TRBD1 or TRBD2 (5 bases each). Germline CDR1 and CDR2: LGHNT and FRNRAP. CDR3 length: 14 amino acids. V was cut by 6 bases and J by 8 bases, with 17 bases left in between. CDR3 in amino acids: CASGTGTYSDEQFF. DNA of the CDR3: TGTGCTAGTGGAACCGGGACCTACAGTGATGAGCAGTTCTTC.

This clone was found a few times. This chain uses TRBV6-1 with TRBJ2-3; 9 bases are shared with TRBD2. V lost 4 bases to trimming and J lost 1 base; unmatched junction nucleotides: 0. The germline CDR1 and CDR2 sequences are MNHNS and SASEGT. This CDR3 spans 14 amino acids. The chain's CDR3 is CASSVAGGTDTQYF. CDR3 nucleotides: TGTGCCAGCAGTGTAGCGGGGGGCACAGATACGCAGTATTTT.

This clone was found a few times. The rearrangement links TRBV28 to TRBJ2-2; D unclear. The V gene lost 8 bases and the J gene lost 0 bases, with 7 bases spanning the gap. The CDR3 consists of 13 residues. From germline, CDR1 is MDHEN and CDR2 SYDVKM. The CDR3 region has the DNA TGTGCCAGCTACGCCCCGAACACCGGGGAGCTGTTTTTT. Amino acids: CASYAPNTGELFF.

The chain combines TRBV18 with TRBJ2-1, with 10 positions matching TRBD2. Germline V CDR1 and CDR2: KGHSH, LQKENI. CDR3 length: 17 residues. V lost 0 bases to trimming and J lost 3 bases; unmatched junction nucleotides: 5. CDR3 bases: TGTGCCAGCTCACCACCCCTAGCGGGAGCTGACTACAATGAGCAGTTCTTC. Encoded protein: CASSPPLAGADYNEQFF.

The chain has TRBV7-6 and TRBJ2-1; TRBD2 matches at 7 bases. J lost 4 bases, V lost 5 bases, and 11 bases had no gene match. Germline assignment: CDR1 SGHVS and CDR2 FNYEAQ. This CDR3 contains 16 residues. CDR3 residues: CASSVVGGSGYNEQFF. The DNA of the CDR3 is TGTGCCAGCAGCGTAGTGGGGGGGAGCGGTTACAATGAGCAGTTCTTC. Drawing the rest from reference TRBV7-6 and TRBJ2-1, the complete variable domain is GAGVSQSPRYKVTKRGQDVALRCDPISGHVSLYWYRQALGQGPEFLTYFNYEAQQDKSGLPNDRFSAERPEGSISTLTIQRTEQRDSAMYRCASSVVGGSGYNEQFFGPGTRLTVL.

This clone was picked up a small number of times. The V call is TRBV29-1, the J call TRBJ2-5; unclear D gene. Trimming shortened V by 3 bases and J by 0 bases, and 8 bases separated the two germline ends. The CDR3 has 13 residues. The germline CDR1 and CDR2 sequences are SQVTM and ANQGSEA. The CDR3 bases are TGCAGCGTTGAGAAAGGGAACCAAGAGACCCAGTACTTC. Amino acid sequence: CSVEKGNQETQYF.

This chain links TRBV7-9 with TRBJ2-1; 9 positions agree with TRBD2. Germline V gene lookup returns CDR1 SEHNR and CDR2 FQNEAQ (reference sequence). V dropped 5 bases and J dropped 4; count of bases not matched to a gene: 6. CDR3 length equals 15 residues. The CDR3 region has the DNA TGTGCCAGCAGCGCACGACTAGCGGTATACAATGAGCAGTTCTTC. Amino acid sequence: CASSARLAVYNEQFF.

This clone was seen only a few times. The chain joins TRBV30 to TRBJ2-1; D might be TRBD1 (5 bases). V lost 2 bases to trimming and J lost 12 bases, with 17 bases between them. The germline V gene has CDR1 GTSNPN and CDR2 SVGIG (reference sequence). The CDR3 loop spans 13 amino acids. In DNA, the CDR3 is TGTGCCTGGAGTTATCAGGGCAGCCCGAGGCAGTTCTTC. Translation gives CAWSYQGSPRQFF. Looking up the rest from reference TRBV30 and TRBJ2-1 gives the full variable domain: SQTIHQWPATLVQPVGSPLSLECTVEGTSNPNLYWYRQAAGRGLQLLFYSVGIGQISSEVPQNLSASRPQDRQFILSSKKLLLSDSGFYLCAWSYQGSPRQFFGPGTRLTVL.

V gene TRBV19 combines with J gene TRBJ2-1, with 7 nucleotides matching TRBD1. Per the germline V gene, CDR1 is LNHDA and CDR2 is SQIVND (reference sequence). J gave up 0 bases and V 10 bases, and 9 bases lay outside the gene matches. This CDR3 is built from 15 residues. The CDR3 coding sequence is TGTGCCACCGCCTCGGACAGGAGCTCCTACAATGAGCAGTTCTTC. Translated, it gives CATASDRSSYNEQFF.

This clone was picked up a small number of times. This rearrangement joins TRBV27 to TRBJ2-1, with D tentatively TRBD2 (6 bases). The CDR3 covers 16 residues. V lost 4 bases, J lost 0 bases, and 13 bases lay in between. Germline V gives CDR1 MNHEY, CDR2 SMNVEV (reference sequence). The CDR3 DNA reads as TGTGCCAGCAGTTCGGGACTCCTCGACTCCTACAATGAGCAGTTCTTC. Its protein product is CASSSGLLDSYNEQFF.

The chain joins TRBV5-3 to TRBJ2-7; D ambiguous. TRBV5-3 is reported as an ORF; its role is uncertain. V was trimmed by 4 bases and J by 2 bases, leaving 13 bases between them. This CDR3 is built from 14 residues. CDR3 nucleotide sequence: TGTGCCAGAAGCCGAACGACATCCACCTACGAGCAGTACTTC. Translation: CARSRTTSTYEQYF.

This clone has ten or more counts. This chain links TRBV28 with TRBJ2-7; D not certain. CDR1 is MDHEN and CDR2 is SYDVKM in the germline V gene. Trimming removed 2 bases at V and 2 bases at J, with 4 bases between. This CDR3 contains 12 residues. The CDR3 protein is CASSLETYEQYF. The CDR3 coding sequence is TGTGCCAGCAGTTTAGAGACCTACGAGCAGTACTTC.

Ten or more counts support this clone. The chain has TRBV5-1 and TRBJ2-4, with D perhaps matching TRBD2 (6 bases). The CDR3 spans 14 residues. V was trimmed by 0 bases and J by 7 bases, leaving 11 bases between them. Germline V CDR1 and CDR2: SGHRS, YFSETQ. DNA for the CDR3: TGCGCCAGCAGCTTGGTAGGGACTGGGAACATTCAGTACTTC. The encoded protein is CASSLVGTGNIQYF. The variable domain in full, with the rest retrieved from reference TRBV5-1 and TRBJ2-4, is KAGVTQTPRYLIKTRGQQVTLSCSPISGHRSVSWYQQTPGQGLQFLFEYFSETQRNKGNFPGRFSGRQFSNSRSEMNVSTLELGDSALYLCASSLVGTGNIQYFGAGTRLSVL.

The J gene is TRBJ2-4, the V gene TRBV2; D remains ambiguous. Deletions cut 7 bases from V and 0 bases from J, with 10 bases between. This CDR3 has 14 amino acids. Germline values: CDR1 SNHLY, CDR2 FYNNEI. The CDR3 DNA follows: TGTGCCAGCACCGCCCGGGTAGCCAAAAACATTCAGTACTTC. Protein sequence: CASTARVAKNIQYF.

The sample holds a few counts of this clone. The V and J genes are TRBV19 and TRBJ1-5; D unclear. V shed 5 bases and J shed 5 bases, with 10 bases lying between them. The CDR3 totals 13 residues. CDR1 and CDR2 (germline): LNHDA, SQIVND (reference sequence). The CDR3 reads CASSVSSYQPQHF. CDR3 in DNA: TGTGCCAGTAGTGTCTCCTCATATCAGCCCCAGCATTTT. The full variable domain, its missing parts supplied by reference TRBV19 and TRBJ1-5, is DGGITQSPKYLFRKEGQNVTLSCEQNLNHDAMYWYRQDPGQGLRLIYYSQIVNDFQKGDIAEGYSVSREKKESFPLTVTSAQKNPTAFYLCASSVSSYQPQHFGDGTRLSIL.

V gene TRBV6-5 combines with J gene TRBJ2-7, with TRBD1 matching over 7 bases. The CDR3 has 14 amino acids. Looked up from germline, CDR1 is MNHEY and CDR2 is SVGAGI. With 6 bases clipped from V and 3 bases from J, the junction kept 8 bases outside the gene matches. CDR3 in amino acids: CASRQSGGNYEQYF. In DNA form, the CDR3 reads TGTGCCAGCAGGCAATCAGGGGGAAACTACGAGCAGTACTTC.

This clone turned up a few times. The chain recombines TRBV15 with TRBJ2-3; the match to TRBD2 covers 11 bases. The CDR3 spans 15 residues. Germline CDR1 reads LNHNV; CDR2 reads YYDKDF (reference sequence). The V gene end was trimmed by 11 bases and the J gene end by 3 bases; junction bases not matched to a gene: 10. Here the CDR3 reads CASGWASGRTDTQYF. The CDR3 nucleotides are TGTGCCTCGGGGTGGGCTAGCGGGAGGACAGATACGCAGTATTTT.

This clone was counted between two and nine times. This chain connects TRBV13 to TRBJ1-5, with D tentatively TRBD1 (6 bases). V lost 3 bases to trimming and J lost 6 bases, with 12 bases between them. The CDR3 runs to 14 residues. Looked up from germline, CDR1 is PRHDT and CDR2 is FYEKMQ (reference sequence). The CDR3 nucleotides are TGTGCCAGCAGCTTCGGGGGGCAGAGTCAGCCCCAGCATTTT. Protein: CASSFGGQSQPQHF.

This clone was found a few times. This chain connects TRBV15 to TRBJ2-1; 7 nucleotides agree with TRBD2. The germline CDR1 and CDR2 sequences are LNHNV and YYDKDF (reference sequence). The CDR3 totals 14 residues. J lost 5 bases, V lost 7 bases, and 8 bases had no gene match. The CDR3 nucleotides are TGTGCCACCAAGAGCCTAGCGGCTAACAATGAGCAGTTCTTC. It yields the protein CATKSLAANNEQFF.

The V call is TRBV7-2, the J call TRBJ1-2; D remains ambiguous. Germline CDR1 SGHTA, CDR2 FQGNSA. The CDR3 extends over 16 amino acids. Trimming took off 5 bases at V and 0 bases at J, with 16 bases between the two ends. The CDR3, as DNA: TGTGCCAGCAGCCCAATCCCCCCAAGTTCTAACTATGGCTACACCTTC. Protein sequence: CASSPIPPSSNYGYTF.

This chain connects TRBV5-8 to TRBJ2-3, with 12 bases matching TRBD2. The germline gives CDR1 SGHTS, CDR2 YDEGEE. V lost 4 bases and J lost 0; bases outside the gene matches: 6. There are 17 residues in the CDR3. The CDR3 DNA is TGTGCCAGCAGCCTTAGGACTAGCGGGGCTAGCACAGATACGCAGTATTTT. This encodes CASSLRTSGASTDTQYF.

This clone was observed many times. This may be a read error, as it is one base from a much larger clone. The chain couples TRBV30 to TRBJ2-7, with D tentatively TRBD2 (5 bases). There are 14 residues in the CDR3. From germline, CDR1 is GTSNPN and CDR2 SVGIG (reference sequence). The CDR3: CAGSVRAGAYEQYF. The CDR3 nucleotides are TGTGCCGGGAGTGTACGGGCGGGCGCCTACGAGCAGTACTTC.

The rearrangement uses TRBV5-1 and TRBJ2-7; TRBD1 aligns across 10 bases. Germline lookup yields CDR1 SGHRS and CDR2 YFSETQ. V was pared by 0 bases and J by 2 bases, with 2 bases of the junction left unmatched. This CDR3 has 15 residues. The CDR3 region is CASSLEGQGPYEQYF. CDR3 nucleotides: TGCGCCAGCAGCTTGGAGGGACAGGGGCCCTACGAGCAGTACTTC.

The rearrangement joins TRBV18 to TRBJ2-7, with no clear D. This CDR3 has 12 residues. CDR1 and CDR2 from the germline V gene are KGHSH and LQKENI. V lost 2 bases, J lost 5 bases, and 7 bases lay in between. The CDR3 DNA follows: TGTGCCAGCTCACCAAGTCAGAACGAGCAGTACTTC. Amino acids: CASSPSQNEQYF.

The chain combines TRBV21-1 with TRBJ2-3; TRBD2 is taken as the D call from the table, unchecked against the DNA. TRBV21-1 corresponds to a pseudogene. The CDR3 extends over 17 amino acids. DNA of the CDR3: TGTGCCAGCAGCTTTAGCGGGAGGGCTGTTACTACAGATACGCAGTATTTT. Translation: CASSFSGRAVTTDTQYF.

This clone has a handful of counts. V is TRBV29-1 and J is TRBJ1-2; 11 bases agree with TRBD1. The CDR3 sequence is 14 residues long. J gave up 7 bases and V 3 bases, and 7 bases lay outside the gene matches. Germline CDR1 and CDR2: SQVTM and ANQGSEA. CDR3 region: CSVDLGQGASGYTF. The CDR3 nucleotides are TGCAGCGTTGATCTCGGACAGGGGGCCTCTGGCTACACCTTC.